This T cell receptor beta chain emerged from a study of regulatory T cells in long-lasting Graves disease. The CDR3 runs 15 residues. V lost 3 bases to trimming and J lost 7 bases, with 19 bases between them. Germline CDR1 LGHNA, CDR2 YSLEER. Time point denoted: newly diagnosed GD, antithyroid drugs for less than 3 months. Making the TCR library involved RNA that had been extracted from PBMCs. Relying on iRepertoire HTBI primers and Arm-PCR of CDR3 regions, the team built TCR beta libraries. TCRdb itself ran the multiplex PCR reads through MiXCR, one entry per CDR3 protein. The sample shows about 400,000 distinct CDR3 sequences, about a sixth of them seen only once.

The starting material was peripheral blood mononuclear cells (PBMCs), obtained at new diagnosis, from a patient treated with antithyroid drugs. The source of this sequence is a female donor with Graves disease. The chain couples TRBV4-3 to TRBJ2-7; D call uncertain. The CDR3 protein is CASSHFSTGPEEQYF. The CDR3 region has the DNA TGCGCCAGCAGCCATTTCTCGACTGGTCCTGAGGAGCAGTACTTC.